This is a list of T cell receptor beta chains from one sample in a study of blood T cell repertoires in COVID-19. Sequencing used immunoSEQ multiplex PCR; TCRdb keeps in-frame clones, though not all of them. The sample records about 480,000 clones, 88% being singletons. The specimen sequenced was PBMCs or T cells enriched from blood (not recorded which). The source is a woman between 40 and 50 years old who had recovered from COVID-19. Each CDR3 is given with its conserved first and last residue. Each record gives: J gene, clone size, V gene, D gene, CDR3 DNA, CDR3 protein. A D gene is named only where the DNA matches it firmly. Only part of the rows carry a size: once, few, many, or a class if the clone is expanded.

TRBJ1-2	few	TRBV7-9	-	TGTGCCAGCAGCTTGTCAGGGTTTTCGGGTGGCTACACCTTC	CASSLSGFSGGYTF
TRBJ1-2	-	TRBV15	TRBD1	TGTGCCACCAGCACAGGACAGGTAGCTAACTATGGCTACACCTTC	CATSTGQVANYGYTF
TRBJ1-2	once	TRBV7-9	-	TGTGCCAGCAGCTCCGAAACAGGGTACGAGGGCTACACCTTC	CASSSETGYEGYTF
TRBJ2-3	-	TRBV7-2	TRBD1	TGTGCCAGCAGCCCCGACAGGGGGGATACGCAGTATTTT	CASSPDRGDTQYF
TRBJ2-7	-	TRBV5-1	-	TGCGCCAGCAGCCATCCAGGGGACGAGCAGTACTTC	CASSHPGDEQYF
TRBJ2-5	once	TRBV18	TRBD2	TGTGCCAGCTCACAACGGACTAGCAGGCAAGAGACCCAGTACTTC	CASSQRTSRQETQYF
TRBJ2-7	-	TRBV12-5	TRBD2	TGTGCTAGTGGTTTGGAACGCAGACTAGCGGGGACCCAGAAGCAGTACTTC	CASGLERRLAGTQKQYF
TRBJ2-7	-	TRBV11-2	-	TGTGCCAGCAGCTTAGATGGGCTCGGGACACCAATCTACGAGCAGTACTTC	CASSLDGLGTPIYEQYF
TRBJ2-1	-	TRBV6-2/TRBV6-3	-	TGTGCCAGCAGTTCAGCGTATGGCTACAATGAGCAGTTCTTC	CASSSAYGYNEQFF
TRBJ2-7	-	TRBV3-1/TRBV3-2	-	TGTGCCAGCAGCCGCGTGGGAGTAGCCTACGAGCAGTACTTC	CASSRVGVAYEQYF